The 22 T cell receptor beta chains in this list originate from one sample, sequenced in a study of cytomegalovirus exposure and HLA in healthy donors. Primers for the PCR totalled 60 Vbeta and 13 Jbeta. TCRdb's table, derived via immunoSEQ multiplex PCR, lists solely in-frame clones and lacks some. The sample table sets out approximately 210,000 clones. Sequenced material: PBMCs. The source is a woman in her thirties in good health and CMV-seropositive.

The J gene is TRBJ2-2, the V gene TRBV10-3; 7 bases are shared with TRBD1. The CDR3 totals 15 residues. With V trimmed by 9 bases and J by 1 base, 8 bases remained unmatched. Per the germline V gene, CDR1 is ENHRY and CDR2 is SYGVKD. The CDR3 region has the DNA TGTGCCATTCTCACAAGGACAGGGAACACCGGGGAGCTGTTTTTT. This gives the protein CAILTRTGNTGELFF.

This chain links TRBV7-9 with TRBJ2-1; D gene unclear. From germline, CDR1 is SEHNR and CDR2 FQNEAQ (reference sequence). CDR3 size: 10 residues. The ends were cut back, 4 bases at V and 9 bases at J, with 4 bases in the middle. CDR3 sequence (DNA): TGTGCCAGCAGCTCCTCTGAGCAGTTCTTC. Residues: CASSSSEQFF.

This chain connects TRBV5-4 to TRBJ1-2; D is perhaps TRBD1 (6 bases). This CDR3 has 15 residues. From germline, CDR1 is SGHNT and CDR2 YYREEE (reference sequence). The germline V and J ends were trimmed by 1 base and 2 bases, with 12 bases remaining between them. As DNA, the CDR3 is TGTGCCAGCAGCTTGCCTCAGGGGACAAACTATGGCTACACCTTC. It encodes CASSLPQGTNYGYTF.

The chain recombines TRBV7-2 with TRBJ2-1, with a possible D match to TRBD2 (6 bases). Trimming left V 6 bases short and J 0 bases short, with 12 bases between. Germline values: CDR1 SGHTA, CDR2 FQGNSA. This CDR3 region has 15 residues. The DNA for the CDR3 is TGTGCCAGCAGGCTCGCGGGAAGCTCCTACAATGAGCAGTTCTTC. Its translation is CASRLAGSSYNEQFF.

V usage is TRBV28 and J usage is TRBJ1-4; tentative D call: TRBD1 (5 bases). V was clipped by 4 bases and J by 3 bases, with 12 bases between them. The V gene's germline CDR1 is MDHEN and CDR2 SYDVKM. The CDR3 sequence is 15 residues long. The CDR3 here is CASSSSDSPNEKLFF. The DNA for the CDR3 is TGTGCCAGCAGTTCATCAGACAGCCCTAATGAAAAACTGTTTTTT.

The CDR3 nucleotides read TGTGCCAGCAGTACAGTCTCGGCTCTCTATGGCTACACCTTC. Protein product: CASSTVSALYGYTF. The chain carries TRBV16 and TRBJ1-2; D unclear. Germline lookup yields CDR1 KGHSY and CDR2 FQNENV. The CDR3 is 14 residues long. V was pared by 6 bases and J by 4 bases, with 15 bases between.

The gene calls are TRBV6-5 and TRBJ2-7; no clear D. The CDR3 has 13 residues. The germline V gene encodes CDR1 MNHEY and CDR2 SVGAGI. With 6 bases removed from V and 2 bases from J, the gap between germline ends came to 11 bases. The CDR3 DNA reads TGTGCCAGCAGCTTACTAAGCCCCTACGAGCAGTACTTC. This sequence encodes CASSLLSPYEQYF.

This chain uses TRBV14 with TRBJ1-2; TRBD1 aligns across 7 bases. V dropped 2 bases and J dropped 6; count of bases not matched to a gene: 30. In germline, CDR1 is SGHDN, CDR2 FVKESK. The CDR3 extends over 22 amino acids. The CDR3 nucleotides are TGTGCCAGCAGCCAAAGGAACCTAGGTGCTAGGAGGGGTCAGGGGGGTTGTCATGGCTACACCTTC. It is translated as CASSQRNLGARRGQGGCHGYTF.

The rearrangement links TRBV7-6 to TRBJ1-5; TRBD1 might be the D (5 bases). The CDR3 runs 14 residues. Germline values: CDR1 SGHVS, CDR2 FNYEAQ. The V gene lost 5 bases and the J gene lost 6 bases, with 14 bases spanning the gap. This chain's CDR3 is CASSPGRGVQPQHF. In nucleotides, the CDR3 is TGTGCCAGCAGCCCGGGGCGGGGGGTTCAGCCCCAGCATTTT. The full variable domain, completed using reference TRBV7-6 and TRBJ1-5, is GAGVSQSPRYKVTKRGQDVALRCDPISGHVSLYWYRQALGQGPEFLTYFNYEAQQDKSGLPNDRFSAERPEGSISTLTIQRTEQRDSAMYRCASSPGRGVQPQHFGDGTRLSIL.

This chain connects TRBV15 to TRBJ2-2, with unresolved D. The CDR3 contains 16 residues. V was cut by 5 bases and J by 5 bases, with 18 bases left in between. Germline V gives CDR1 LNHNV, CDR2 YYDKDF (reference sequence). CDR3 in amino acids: CATSGLSSFGTGELFF. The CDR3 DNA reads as TGTGCCACCAGCGGTCTTTCTAGTTTTGGAACCGGGGAGCTGTTTTTT.

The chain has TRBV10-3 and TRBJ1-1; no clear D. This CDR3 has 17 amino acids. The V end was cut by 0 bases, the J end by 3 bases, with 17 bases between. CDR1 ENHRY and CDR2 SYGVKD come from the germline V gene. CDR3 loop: CAISESTRETRDTEAFF. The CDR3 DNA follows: TGTGCCATCAGTGAGTCGACTCGGGAGACGAGGGACACTGAAGCTTTCTTT.

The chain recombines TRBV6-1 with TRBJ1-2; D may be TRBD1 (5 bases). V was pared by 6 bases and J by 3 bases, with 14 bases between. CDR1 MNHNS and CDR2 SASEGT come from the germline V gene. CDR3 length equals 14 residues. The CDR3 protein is CASRIYRKDYGYTF. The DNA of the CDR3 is TGTGCCAGCAGAATTTACAGGAAGGACTATGGCTACACCTTC.

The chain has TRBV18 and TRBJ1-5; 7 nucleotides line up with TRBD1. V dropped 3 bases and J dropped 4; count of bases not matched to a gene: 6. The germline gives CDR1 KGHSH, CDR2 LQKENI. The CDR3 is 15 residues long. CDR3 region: CASSPTGTANQPQHF. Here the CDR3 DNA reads TGTGCCAGCTCACCGACCGGGACAGCAAATCAGCCCCAGCATTTT. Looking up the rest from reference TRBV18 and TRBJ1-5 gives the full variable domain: NAGVMQNPRHLVRRRGQEARLRCSPMKGHSHVYWYRQLPEEGLKFMVYLQKENIIDESGMPKERFSAEFPKEGPSILRIQQVVRGDSAAYFCASSPTGTANQPQHFGDGTRLSIL.

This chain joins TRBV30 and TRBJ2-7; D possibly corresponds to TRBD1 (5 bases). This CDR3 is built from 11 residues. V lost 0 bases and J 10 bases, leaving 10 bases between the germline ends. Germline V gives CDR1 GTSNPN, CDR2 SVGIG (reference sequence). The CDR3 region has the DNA TGTGCCTGGAGTGTACAGACAGTCCAGTACTTC. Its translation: CAWSVQTVQYF.

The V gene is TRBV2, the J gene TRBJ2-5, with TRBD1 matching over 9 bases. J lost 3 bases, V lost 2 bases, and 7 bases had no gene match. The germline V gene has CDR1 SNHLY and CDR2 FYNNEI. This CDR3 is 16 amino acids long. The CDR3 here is CASSEFLQGAEETQYF. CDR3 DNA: TGTGCCAGCAGTGAATTCCTACAGGGGGCTGAAGAGACCCAGTACTTC. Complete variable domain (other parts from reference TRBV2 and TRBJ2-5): EPEVTQTPSHQVTQMGQEVILRCVPISNHLYFYWYRQILGQKVEFLVSFYNNEISEKSEIFDDQFSVERPDGSNFTLKIRSTKLEDSAMYFCASSEFLQGAEETQYFGPGTRLLVL.

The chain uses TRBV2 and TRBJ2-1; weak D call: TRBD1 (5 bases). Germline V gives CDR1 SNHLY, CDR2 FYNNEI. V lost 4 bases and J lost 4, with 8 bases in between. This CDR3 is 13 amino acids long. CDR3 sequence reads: CASSGTSYNEQFF. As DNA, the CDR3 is TGTGCCAGCAGTGGGACATCATACAATGAGCAGTTCTTC.

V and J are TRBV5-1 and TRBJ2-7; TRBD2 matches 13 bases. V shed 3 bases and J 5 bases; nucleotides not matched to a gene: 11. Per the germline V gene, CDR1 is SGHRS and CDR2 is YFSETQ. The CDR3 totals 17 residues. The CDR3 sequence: CASSSWTSGRYSNEQYF. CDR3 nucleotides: TGCGCCAGCAGCTCTTGGACTAGCGGGAGATACAGCAACGAGCAGTACTTC.

This CDR3 reads CASSQDSRGRYTF. In nucleotides, the CDR3 is TGCGCCAGCAGCCAAGATAGTAGGGGCCGCTACACCTTC. The chain links TRBV4-3 to TRBJ1-2; the D gene is possibly TRBD1 (5 bases). Trimming cost V 0 bases and J 9 bases, with 11 bases left between them. The CDR3 sequence is 13 residues long. Germline V gene data show CDR1 as LGHNA and CDR2 as YSLEER.

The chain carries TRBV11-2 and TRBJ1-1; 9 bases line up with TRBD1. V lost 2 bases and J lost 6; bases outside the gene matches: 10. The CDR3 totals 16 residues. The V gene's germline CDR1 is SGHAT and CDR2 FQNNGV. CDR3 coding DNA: TGTGCCAGCAGCTTACTGGTGGCACAGGGGGCCCCTGAAGCTTTCTTT. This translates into CASSLLVAQGAPEAFF.

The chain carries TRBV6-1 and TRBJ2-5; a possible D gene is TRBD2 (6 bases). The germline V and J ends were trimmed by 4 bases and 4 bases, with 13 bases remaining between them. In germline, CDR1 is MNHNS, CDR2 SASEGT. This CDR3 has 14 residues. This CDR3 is CASSAPGRGETQYF. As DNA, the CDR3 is TGTGCCAGCAGTGCGCCCGGGAGAGGAGAGACCCAGTACTTC.

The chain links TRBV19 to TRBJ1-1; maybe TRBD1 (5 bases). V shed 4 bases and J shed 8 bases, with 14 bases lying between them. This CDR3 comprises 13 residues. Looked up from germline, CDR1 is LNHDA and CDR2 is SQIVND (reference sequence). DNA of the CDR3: TGTGCCAGTAGTAAAGTGGGGCAGGTCGAAGCTTTCTTT. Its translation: CASSKVGQVEAFF. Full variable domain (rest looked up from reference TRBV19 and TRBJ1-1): DGGITQSPKYLFRKEGQNVTLSCEQNLNHDAMYWYRQDPGQGLRLIYYSQIVNDFQKGDIAEGYSVSREKKESFPLTVTSAQKNPTAFYLCASSKVGQVEAFFGQGTRLTVV.

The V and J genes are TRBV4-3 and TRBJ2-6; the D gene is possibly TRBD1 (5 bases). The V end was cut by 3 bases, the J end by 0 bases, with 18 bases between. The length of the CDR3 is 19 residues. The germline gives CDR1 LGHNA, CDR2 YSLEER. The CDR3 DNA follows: TGCGCCAGCAGCCATCGGGTAGGGGCTCAAGGCTCTGGGGCCAACGTCCTGACTTTC. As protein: CASSHRVGAQGSGANVLTF.